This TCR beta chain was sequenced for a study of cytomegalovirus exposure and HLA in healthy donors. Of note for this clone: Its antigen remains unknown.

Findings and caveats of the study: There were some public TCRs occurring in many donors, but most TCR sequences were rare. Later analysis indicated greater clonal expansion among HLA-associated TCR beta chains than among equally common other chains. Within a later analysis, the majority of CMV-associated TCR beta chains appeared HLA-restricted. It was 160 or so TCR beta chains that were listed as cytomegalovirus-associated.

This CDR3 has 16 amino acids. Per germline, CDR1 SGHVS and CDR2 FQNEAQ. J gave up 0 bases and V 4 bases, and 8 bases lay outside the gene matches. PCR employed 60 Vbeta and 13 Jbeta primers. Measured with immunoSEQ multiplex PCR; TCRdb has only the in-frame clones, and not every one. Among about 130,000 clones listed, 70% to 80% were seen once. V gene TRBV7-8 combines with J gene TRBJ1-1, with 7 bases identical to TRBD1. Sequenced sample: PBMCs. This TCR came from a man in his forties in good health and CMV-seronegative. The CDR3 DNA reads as TGTGCCAGCAGCTCCCGGACAGGCTCCTTGAACACTGAAGCTTTCTTT. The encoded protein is CASSSRTGSLNTEAFF.